This T cell receptor (beta chain) derives from a study of blood T cell repertoires in COVID-19. Study summary: Samples came from the United States, Italy and Spain, spanning acute and convalescent COVID-19.

The authors' processing: Counts of nucleated cells, estimated from reference gene primer amplification, were obtained. Profiling relied on immunoSEQ multiplex PCR, and the TCRdb table lists in-frame clones only, not all of them. V and J calls and clone size are those listed in that table; D and trimming were worked out from the DNA. The sample contains approximately 390,000 clones, approximately 87% of which appear only once. CDR3 length: 18 amino acids. The germline CDR1 and CDR2 sequences are LGHDT and YNNKEL (reference sequence). V lost 4 bases and J lost 8; bases outside the gene matches: 12. Enrolment of Seattle patients took place during active infection, and they were followed longitudinally.

Sequencing input: peripheral blood. The origin of this receptor is a woman aged 55-70 years with COVID-19, enrolled during active disease. The chain is built from TRBV3-1 (or the pseudogene TRBV3-2) and TRBJ2-1, with 15 bases matching TRBD2. The CDR3 DNA reads as TGTGCCAGCAGCCGGTCCCCCGGACTAGCGGGGGGGCTCGATGAGCAGTTCTTC. Protein product: CASSRSPGLAGGLDEQFF.